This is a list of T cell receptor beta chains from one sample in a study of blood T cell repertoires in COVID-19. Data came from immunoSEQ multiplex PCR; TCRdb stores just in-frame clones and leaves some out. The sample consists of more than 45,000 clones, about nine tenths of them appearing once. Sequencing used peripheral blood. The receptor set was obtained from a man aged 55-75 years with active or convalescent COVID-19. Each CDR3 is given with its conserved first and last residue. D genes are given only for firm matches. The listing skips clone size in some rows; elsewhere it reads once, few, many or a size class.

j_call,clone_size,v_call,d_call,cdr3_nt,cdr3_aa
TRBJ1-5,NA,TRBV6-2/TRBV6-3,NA,TGTGCCAGCAGCCCGAATGGCGGGCTTCCCCAGCATTTT,CASSPNGGLPQHF
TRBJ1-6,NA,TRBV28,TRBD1,TGTGCCAGCAGTTTAGTCCCAACAGGGGGCGTGGAGGGAAATTCACCCCTCCACTTT,CASSLVPTGGVEGNSPLHF
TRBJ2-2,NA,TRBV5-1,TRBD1,TGCGCCAGCAGTCAACAGGGGACCAACACCGGGGAGCTGTTTTTT,CASSQQGTNTGELFF
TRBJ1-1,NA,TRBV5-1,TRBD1,TGCGCCAGCAGCTGGACAGGGTCCGACACTGAAGCTTTCTTT,CASSWTGSDTEAFF
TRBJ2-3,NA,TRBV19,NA,TGTGCCAGTAGTTATTCGGGGTGGGGCACAGATACGCAGTATTTT,CASSYSGWGTDTQYF
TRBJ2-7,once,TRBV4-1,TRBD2,TGCGCCAGCAGCCAAGCCCTAGCGGGGGACTTCTACGAGCAGTACTTC,CASSQALAGDFYEQYF
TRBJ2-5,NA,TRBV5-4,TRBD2,TGTGCCAGCAGCCCCTCTGGCGGGGGGTACCAAGAGACCCAGTACTTC,CASSPSGGGYQETQYF
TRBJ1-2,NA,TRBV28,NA,TGTGCCAGCAGTTCCCAGGGTTTTTACACCTTC,CASSSQGFYTF
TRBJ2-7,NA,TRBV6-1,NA,TGTGCCAGCAGTGAGGGACAAGGTCTGAGCTCCTACGAGCAGTACTTC,CASSEGQGLSSYEQYF
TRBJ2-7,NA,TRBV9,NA,TGTGCCAGCAGCGTAGGGTCAGAGGCAGTATACGAGCAGTACTTC,CASSVGSEAVYEQYF
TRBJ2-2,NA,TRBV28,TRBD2,TGTGCCAGCAGTTTATCGGTTCTCGCGGGGGGGCAGGACACCGGGGAGCTGTTTTTT,CASSLSVLAGGQDTGELFF
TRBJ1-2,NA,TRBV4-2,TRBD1,TGTGCCAGCAGCCAAGAGGCAGGGGGCGGTTATGGCTACACCTTC,CASSQEAGGGYGYTF
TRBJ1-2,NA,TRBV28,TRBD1,TGTGCCAGCAGTTTAAGCCCGGCTGCGTGGACAGGGGACTACACCTTC,CASSLSPAAWTGDYTF
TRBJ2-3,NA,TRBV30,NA,TGTGCCTGGAGTGCAAATACGCAGTATTTT,CAWSANTQYF
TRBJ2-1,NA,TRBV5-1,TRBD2,TGCGCCAGCAGCCCCTCAGGACTAGCGGGGGTCAGTGAGCAGTTCTTC,CASSPSGLAGVSEQFF
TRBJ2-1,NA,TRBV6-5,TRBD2,TGTGCCAGCAGTTACTCGAGCGGGGGCTCCTACAATGAGCAGTTCTTC,CASSYSSGGSYNEQFF
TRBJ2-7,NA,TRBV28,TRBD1,TGTGCCAGCAGCCCTTGGGACAGGTCCTACGAGCAGTACTTC,CASSPWDRSYEQYF
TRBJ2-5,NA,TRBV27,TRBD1,TGTGCCAGCAGTCCTATCTACTCCCCCAGGGGGCGCGAAGAGACCCAGTACTTC,CASSPIYSPRGREETQYF
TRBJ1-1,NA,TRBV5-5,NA,TGTGCCAGCAGCTTCCAGGGAATCACTGAAGCTTTCTTT,CASSFQGITEAFF
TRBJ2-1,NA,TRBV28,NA,TGTGCCAGCAGTTCGGGACAAGGTTCTAATGAGCAGTTCTTC,CASSSGQGSNEQFF
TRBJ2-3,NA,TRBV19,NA,TGTGCCAGTAGTATGAACTACCTAGGGGAAGATACGCAGTATTTT,CASSMNYLGEDTQYF
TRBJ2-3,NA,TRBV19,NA,TGTGCCAGTAGTATCGGACACCGCACAGATACGCAGTATTTT,CASSIGHRTDTQYF
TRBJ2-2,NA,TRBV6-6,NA,TGTGCCAGCAGTTACGGGGGCCGCGATACCACCGGGGAGCTGTTTTTT,CASSYGGRDTTGELFF
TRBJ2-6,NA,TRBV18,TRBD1,TGTGCCAGCTCAGCGCGGGACAGGGGGGGACTTGGGGCCAACGTCCTGACTTTC,CASSARDRGGLGANVLTF
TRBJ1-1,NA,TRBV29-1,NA,TGCAGCGTTTCTAGGCGGGTCTCGGACACTGAAGCTTTCTTT,CSVSRRVSDTEAFF
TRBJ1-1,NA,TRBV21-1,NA,TGTGCCAGCAGCAAAGCGCGGGAGGGTTGGACTGAAGCTTTCTTT,CASSKAREGWTEAFF
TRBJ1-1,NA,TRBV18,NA,TGTGCCAGCTCACCCCCTCTCGGGGGAACTGAAGCTTTCTTT,CASSPPLGGTEAFF
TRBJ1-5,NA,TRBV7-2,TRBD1,TGTGCCAGCAGCTTAAGAGGGTATCCAGGGGGCCGAGTCTTTCAGCCCCAGCATTTT,CASSLRGYPGGRVFQPQHF
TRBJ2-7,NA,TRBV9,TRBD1,TGTGCCAGCAGCGTCGGACAGGCTTCGTACGAGCAGTACTTC,CASSVGQASYEQYF
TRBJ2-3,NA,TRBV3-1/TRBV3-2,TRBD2,TGTGCCACCTCCCTAGCGGGGGGGAGCACAGATACGCAGTATTTT,CATSLAGGSTDTQYF
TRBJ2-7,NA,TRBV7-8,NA,TGTGCCAGCAGCTTAGGACAGATTTCCCTCTCCTACGAGCAGTACTTC,CASSLGQISLSYEQYF
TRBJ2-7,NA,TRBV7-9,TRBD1,TGTGCCAGCAGCCCCCGCGACAGGGGAGACGAGCAGTACTTC,CASSPRDRGDEQYF
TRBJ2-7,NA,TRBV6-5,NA,TGTGCCACTCCTCCGGTCTTCGGCGGCGAGCAGTACTTC,CATPPVFGGEQYF
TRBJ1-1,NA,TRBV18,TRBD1,TGTGCCAGCTCGCTCAACAGGGGCGGGGAAAACACTGAAGCTTTCTTT,CASSLNRGGENTEAFF
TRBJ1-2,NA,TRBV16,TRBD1,TGTGCCAGCAGCCATGAGCAGGGGGCTCTCGATGGCTACACCTTC,CASSHEQGALDGYTF
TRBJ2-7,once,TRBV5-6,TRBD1,TGTGCCAGCAGCTTTAGACAGGGGGCCTACGAGCAGTACTTC,CASSFRQGAYEQYF
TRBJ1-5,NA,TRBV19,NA,TGTGCCAGTAGTAGAGGGGGTCAGCCCCAGCATTTT,CASSRGGQPQHF
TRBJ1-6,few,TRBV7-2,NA,TGTGCCAGCAGCTTAGAAAGGACAGATTCACCCCTCCACTTT,CASSLERTDSPLHF
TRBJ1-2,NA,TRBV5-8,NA,TGTGCCAGCAGCCCAGGTGGTTTTATCTACACCTTC,CASSPGGFIYTF
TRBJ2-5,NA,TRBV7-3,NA,TGTGCCAGCAGCTTAAGTCCAGGGCAAGAGACCCAGTACTTC,CASSLSPGQETQYF
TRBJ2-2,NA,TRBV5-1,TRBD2,TGCGCCAGCAGCCCCTTAGCGGGGGGGAACACCGGGGAGCTGTTTTTT,CASSPLAGGNTGELFF
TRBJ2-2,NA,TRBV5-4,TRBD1,TGTGCCAGCAGGTTGAGGGGACAGGGGTTGTCCGGGGAGCTGTTTTTT,CASRLRGQGLSGELFF
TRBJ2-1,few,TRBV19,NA,TGTGCCAGTAGTATAGAGGTTGGCGGGGCTAGTAGGGATGAGCAGTTCTTC,CASSIEVGGASRDEQFF
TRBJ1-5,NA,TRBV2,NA,TGTGCCAGCAGTGTGTCGGCAGGAAATCAGCCCCAGCATTTT,CASSVSAGNQPQHF
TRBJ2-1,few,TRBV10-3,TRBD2,TGTGCCATCAGTGATAAGAACGGGGGGGAGGGAGACAATGAGCAGTTCTTC,CAISDKNGGEGDNEQFF
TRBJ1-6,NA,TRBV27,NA,TGTGCCAGCAGTTTAGTCCACTCTAATAATTCACCCCTCCACTTT,CASSLVHSNNSPLHF
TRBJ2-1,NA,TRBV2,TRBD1,TGTGCCAGCAGACGGGGACAGCTCCTCCGGAATGAGCAGTTCTTC,CASRRGQLLRNEQFF
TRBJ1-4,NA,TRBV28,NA,TGTGCCAGCAGTTCCCCGGCTAGGGAGAATGAAAAACTGTTTTTT,CASSSPARENEKLFF
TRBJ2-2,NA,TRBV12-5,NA,TGTGCTAGTGGTATAGACACCGGGGAGCTGTTTTTT,CASGIDTGELFF
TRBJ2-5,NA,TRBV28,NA,TGTGCCAGCAGTCGGCAAGAGACCCAGTACTTC,CASSRQETQYF